This T cell receptor beta chain emerged from a study of a mutant IDH1 vaccine in newly diagnosed glioma. Study summary: Of treated patients, approximately 62% were men and roughly 40% women, averaging about 37 years. Patients' prior therapy spanned radiotherapy, temozolomide, or both; most underwent both.

Findings and limits, study-wide: Of all patients, 93.3% showed vaccine-induced immune responses. With respect to changes in top peripheral T cell clonotypes, pseudoprogression seemed unrelated.

The CDR3 covers 15 residues. CDR1 MNHNY and CDR2 SVGAGI come from the germline V gene (reference sequence). Generated by immunoSEQ multiplex PCR, the TCRdb table keeps only in-frame clones and is missing some. The table has approximately 54,000 clones, approximately 78% seen once; the top ten hold about 21%. This clone was observed a single time. Its antigen is currently unknown. Time point given: baseline, week 1 (first vaccination visit). The treatment denotes: pre-vaccination baseline after standard-of-care therapy. The V and J genes are TRBV6-6 and TRBJ2-7, with a tentative D call TRBD1 (5 bases). The end of the DNA fits TRBJ2-5 better, so the J call may be wrong. The source was PBMCs, collected from a glioma patient treated with radiotherapy, temozolomide or both. This sequence originates from a man aged 18-30 years with glioma. The CDR3 here is CASSYDRNVRETQYF. The CDR3 DNA follows: TGTGCCAGCAGTTACGACAGAAACGTCCGAGAGACCCAGTACTTC.